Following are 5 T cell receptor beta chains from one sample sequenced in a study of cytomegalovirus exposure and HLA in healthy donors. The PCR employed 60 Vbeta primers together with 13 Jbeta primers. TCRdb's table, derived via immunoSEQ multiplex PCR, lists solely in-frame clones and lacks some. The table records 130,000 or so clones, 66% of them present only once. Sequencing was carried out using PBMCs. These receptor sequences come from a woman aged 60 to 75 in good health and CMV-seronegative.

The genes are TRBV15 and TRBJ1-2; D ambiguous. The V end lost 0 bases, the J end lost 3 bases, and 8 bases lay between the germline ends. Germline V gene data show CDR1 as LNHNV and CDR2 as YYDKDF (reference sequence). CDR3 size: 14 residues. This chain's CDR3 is CATSRDRRDYGYTF. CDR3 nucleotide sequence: TGTGCCACCAGCAGAGATCGGCGGGACTATGGCTACACCTTC.

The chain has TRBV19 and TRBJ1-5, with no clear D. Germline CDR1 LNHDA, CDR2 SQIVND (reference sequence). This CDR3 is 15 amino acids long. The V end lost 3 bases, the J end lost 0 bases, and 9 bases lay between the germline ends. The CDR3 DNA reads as TGTGCCAGTAGTATGTCGGAGAATAGCAATCAGCCCCAGCATTTT. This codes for CASSMSENSNQPQHF.

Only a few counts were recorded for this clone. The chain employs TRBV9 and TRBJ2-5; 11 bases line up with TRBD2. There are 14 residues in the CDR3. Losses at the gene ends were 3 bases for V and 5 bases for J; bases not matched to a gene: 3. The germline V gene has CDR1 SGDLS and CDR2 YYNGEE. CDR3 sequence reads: CASSARLAGETQYF. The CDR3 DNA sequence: TGTGCCAGCAGCGCCCGACTAGCGGGGGAGACCCAGTACTTC.

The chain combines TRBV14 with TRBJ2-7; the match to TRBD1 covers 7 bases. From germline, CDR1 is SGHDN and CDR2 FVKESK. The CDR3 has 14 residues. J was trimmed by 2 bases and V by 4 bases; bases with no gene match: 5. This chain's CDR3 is CASSRQGGPYEQYF. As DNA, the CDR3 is TGTGCCAGCAGCCGACAGGGTGGGCCCTACGAGCAGTACTTC.

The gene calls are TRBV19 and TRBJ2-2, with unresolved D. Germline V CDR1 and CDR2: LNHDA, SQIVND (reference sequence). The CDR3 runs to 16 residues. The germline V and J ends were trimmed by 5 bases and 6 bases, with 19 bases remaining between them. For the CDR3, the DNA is TGTGCCAGTAGTCCAAAGACCCCAGCAGGTCCCGGGGAGCTGTTTTTT. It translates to CASSPKTPAGPGELFF.